A single sample is the source of the 14 T cell receptor beta chains below, sequenced in a study of graft-versus-host responses after intestinal transplantation. For these receptors, no antigen is known. The assay was immunoSEQ multiplex PCR, and TCRdb's table has in-frame clones only and misses some. The table includes under 100,000 clones, around 80% detected once. The sequencing used unstimulated CD4+ T cells sorted from spleen or lymph node cells, collected before intestinal transplant. These receptors all come from a human donor who received an intestinal transplant.

The CDR3 loop is CASSLSQLNQPQHF. Here the CDR3 DNA reads TGTGCCAGCAGTTTATCACAGCTCAATCAGCCCCAGCATTTT. J is TRBJ1-5 and V is TRBV28; D gene uncertain. From germline, CDR1 is MDHEN and CDR2 SYDVKM. Trimming took 1 base from V and 3 from J, leaving 7 bases between them. This CDR3 is 14 amino acids long.

The CDR3 nucleotides read TGCGCCAGCAGCAGGGAAACAGGGGGCGCGTACGAGCAGTACTTC. It codes for CASSRETGGAYEQYF. The chain recombines TRBV5-1 with TRBJ2-7, with 9 bases aligning to TRBD1. The CDR3 extends over 15 amino acids. Germline V CDR1 and CDR2: SGHRS, YFSETQ. Trimming took 4 bases from V and 4 from J; bases not matched to a gene: 9.

The chain joins TRBV18 to TRBJ1-5; D might be TRBD1 (5 bases). The CDR3 has 13 residues. Trimming took off 4 bases at V and 2 bases at J, with 6 bases between the two ends. The V gene's germline CDR1 is KGHSH and CDR2 LQKENI. CDR3 sequence reads: CASSRGGNQPQHF. CDR3 bases: TGTGCCAGCTCACGGGGCGGCAATCAGCCCCAGCATTTT. Looking up the rest from reference TRBV18 and TRBJ1-5 gives the full variable domain: NAGVMQNPRHLVRRRGQEARLRCSPMKGHSHVYWYRQLPEEGLKFMVYLQKENIIDESGMPKERFSAEFPKEGPSILRIQQVVRGDSAAYFCASSRGGNQPQHFGDGTRLSIL.

This chain links TRBV2 with TRBJ1-5; 10 positions match TRBD1. Germline-derived CDR1 and CDR2 are SNHLY and FYNNEI. This CDR3 region has 14 residues. Trimming took 7 bases from V and 4 from J; bases not matched to a gene: 4. The CDR3 sequence: CASTRGQGNQPQHF. CDR3 DNA sequence: TGTGCCAGCACCCGGGGACAGGGGAATCAGCCCCAGCATTTT.

The chain has TRBV9 and TRBJ2-7, with unresolved D. This CDR3 contains 14 residues. With 5 bases removed from V and 1 base from J, the gap between germline ends came to 13 bases. Germline-derived CDR1 and CDR2 are SGDLS and YYNGEE. The CDR3 spells CASSFADLSYEQYF. For the CDR3, the DNA is TGTGCCAGCAGTTTTGCCGATCTATCCTACGAGCAGTACTTC.

This clone was seen a handful of times. V usage is TRBV6-6 and J usage is TRBJ2-7, with 10 bases aligning to TRBD2. CDR3 length: 15 residues. Germline V gene sequence: CDR1 MNHNY, CDR2 SVGAGI (reference sequence). J was trimmed by 3 bases and V by 6 bases; bases with no gene match: 8. CDR3 sequence: CASSTLAGVFYEQYF. The CDR3 DNA follows: TGTGCCAGCAGCACCCTAGCGGGAGTCTTCTACGAGCAGTACTTC.

This sequence joins TRBV6-1 and TRBJ2-1, with 11 positions matching TRBD2. This CDR3 region has 13 residues. Germline lookup yields CDR1 MNHNS and CDR2 SASEGT. V shed 8 bases, J shed 7 bases, and the junction held 4 bases outside the gene matches. CDR3 loop: CASRSSGGNEQFF. CDR3 nucleotides: TGTGCCAGCCGGTCTAGCGGGGGGAATGAGCAGTTCTTC.

This clone was seen only once. The J gene is TRBJ2-1, the V gene TRBV27; 7 nucleotides align to TRBD2. The trim removed 5 bases at V and 3 bases at J, leaving 7 bases unmatched. CDR1 is MNHEY and CDR2 is SMNVEV in the germline V gene (reference sequence). This CDR3 comprises 15 residues. The chain's CDR3 is CASSTWDYYYNEQFF. The CDR3 DNA reads as TGTGCCAGCAGTACCTGGGACTACTACTACAATGAGCAGTTCTTC.

The V call is TRBV27, the J call TRBJ2-3, with 12 bases identical to TRBD2. CDR1 is MNHEY, CDR2 SMNVEV, per germline (reference sequence). This CDR3 comprises 17 residues. V shed 4 bases and J 0 bases; nucleotides not matched to a gene: 5. CDR3 DNA: TGTGCCAGCAGTTCCCTAGCGGGAGGGAAGAGCACAGATACGCAGTATTTT. Amino acid sequence: CASSSLAGGKSTDTQYF.

The rearrangement links TRBV6-5 to TRBJ1-2, with D tentatively TRBD1 (6 bases). The germline V gene encodes CDR1 MNHEY and CDR2 SVGAGI. This CDR3 spans 13 amino acids. V shed 5 bases and J shed 7 bases, with 14 bases lying between them. CDR3 DNA sequence: TGTGCCAGCAGTCGAGAGGACAGTTCTGGCTACACCTTC. Translation: CASSREDSSGYTF.

This chain joins TRBV20-1 and TRBJ1-2, with D unclear. This CDR3 has 11 residues. With 4 bases removed from V and 4 bases from J, the gap between germline ends came to 7 bases. CDR1 and CDR2 (germline): DFQATT, SNEGSKA (reference sequence). In DNA, the CDR3 is TGCAGTGCTACAGTTGGCTATGGCTACACCTTC. Amino acid sequence: CSATVGYGYTF.

The rearrangement joins TRBV15 to TRBJ2-7; the D is unclear. In germline, CDR1 is LNHNV, CDR2 YYDKDF (reference sequence). Trimming shortened V by 3 bases and J by 3 bases, and 6 bases separated the two germline ends. The CDR3 extends over 12 amino acids. The CDR3 bases are TGTGCCACCAGCAGGTCCAACTACGAGCAGTACTTC. This sequence encodes CATSRSNYEQYF.

CDR3 sequence (DNA): TGTGCCAGTTCGGGACTAGCGCTACCCAATGAGCAGTTCTTC. This translates into CASSGLALPNEQFF. This chain links TRBV2 with TRBJ2-1; 10 positions match TRBD2. The V segment lost 9 bases and the J segment 6 bases; nucleotides outside the gene matches: 8. Germline V gene data show CDR1 as SNHLY and CDR2 as FYNNEI. The CDR3 sequence is 14 residues long. Drawing the rest from reference TRBV2 and TRBJ2-1, the complete variable domain is EPEVTQTPSHQVTQMGQEVILRCVPISNHLYFYWYRQILGQKVEFLVSFYNNEISEKSEIFDDQFSVERPDGSNFTLKIRSTKLEDSAMYFCASSGLALPNEQFFGPGTRLTVL.

This chain connects TRBV30 to TRBJ1-2, with no clear D. Trimming stripped 4 bases from V and 0 bases from J, with 12 bases between. The germline gives CDR1 GTSNPN, CDR2 SVGIG (reference sequence). This CDR3 has 14 amino acids. This CDR3 reads CAWTRQLANYGYTF. The CDR3 DNA sequence: TGTGCCTGGACCCGTCAGCTAGCTAACTATGGCTACACCTTC. The full variable domain, its missing parts supplied by reference TRBV30 and TRBJ1-2, is SQTIHQWPATLVQPVGSPLSLECTVEGTSNPNLYWYRQAAGRGLQLLFYSVGIGQISSEVPQNLSASRPQDRQFILSSKKLLLSDSGFYLCAWTRQLANYGYTFGSGTRLTVV.